What follows is one T cell receptor (beta chain) and its context. Because the CDR3 is missing its conserved closing phenylalanine or tryptophan, this is likely a read error. The data stem from a study of glioma-infiltrating T cells. Using RNA template, CDR3s of TCR alpha and beta were amplified with iRepertoire arm-PCR. One entry per CDR3 protein results from TCRdb running MiXCR on the multiplex PCR reads. The sample carries about 400,000 distinct CDR3 sequences, around 45% recorded once. The specimen sequenced was glioma tissue, nonneoplastic brain tissue, or PBMCs (not recorded which). The receptor comes from a human donor with low-grade glioma or glioblastoma, undergoing nonglioma brain surgery, or in good health (not recorded which).

In DNA form, the CDR3 reads TGCAGTGCTACTTCCGGGGGGCCCGGGGAGCTGTTTCTT. It yields the protein CSATSGGPGELFL. This chain joins TRBV20-1 and TRBJ2-2; possible D gene TRBD2, 7 bases. The CDR3 runs 13 residues. Germline V gene lookup returns CDR1 DFQATT and CDR2 SNEGSKA (reference sequence). V lost 4 bases and J 6 bases, leaving 12 bases between the germline ends.